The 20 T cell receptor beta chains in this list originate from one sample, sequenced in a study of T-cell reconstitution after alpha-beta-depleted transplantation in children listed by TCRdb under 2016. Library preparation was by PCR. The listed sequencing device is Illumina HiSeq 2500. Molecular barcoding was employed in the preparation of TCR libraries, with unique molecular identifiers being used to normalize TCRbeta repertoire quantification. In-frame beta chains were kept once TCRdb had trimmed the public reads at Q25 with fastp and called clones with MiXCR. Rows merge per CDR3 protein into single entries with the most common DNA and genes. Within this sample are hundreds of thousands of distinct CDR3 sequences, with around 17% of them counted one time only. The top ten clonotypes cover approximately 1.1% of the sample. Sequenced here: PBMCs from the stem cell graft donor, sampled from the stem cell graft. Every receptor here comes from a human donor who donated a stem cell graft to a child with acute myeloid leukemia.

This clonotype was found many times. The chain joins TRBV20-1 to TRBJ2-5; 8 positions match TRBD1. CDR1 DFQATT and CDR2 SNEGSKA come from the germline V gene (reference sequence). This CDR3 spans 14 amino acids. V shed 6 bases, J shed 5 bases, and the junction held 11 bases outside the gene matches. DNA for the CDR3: TGCAGTGCGGAAGACAGGGGTTTTAAGGAGACCCAGTACTTC. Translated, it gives CSAEDRGFKETQYF.

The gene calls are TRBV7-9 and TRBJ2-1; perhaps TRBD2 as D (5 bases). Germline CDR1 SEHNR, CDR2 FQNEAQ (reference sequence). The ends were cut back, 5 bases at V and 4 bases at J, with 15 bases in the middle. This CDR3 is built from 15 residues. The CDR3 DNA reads TGTGCCAGCAGCCTCGGACTGGGCTTTTACAATGAGCAGTTCTTC. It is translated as CASSLGLGFYNEQFF.

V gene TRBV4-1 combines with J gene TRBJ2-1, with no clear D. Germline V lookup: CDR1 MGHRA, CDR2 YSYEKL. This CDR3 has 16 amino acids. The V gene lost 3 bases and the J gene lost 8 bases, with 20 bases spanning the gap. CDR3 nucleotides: TGCGCCAGCAGCCATAGTAGGGCCTTTAGGCCCCATGAGCAGTTCTTC. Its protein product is CASSHSRAFRPHEQFF.

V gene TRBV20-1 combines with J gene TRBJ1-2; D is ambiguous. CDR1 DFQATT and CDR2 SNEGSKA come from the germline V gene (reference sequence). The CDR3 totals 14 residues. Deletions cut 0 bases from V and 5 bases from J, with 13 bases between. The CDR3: CSARDSRIHYGYTF. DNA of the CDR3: TGCAGTGCTAGAGATTCCCGCATTCATTATGGCTACACCTTC.

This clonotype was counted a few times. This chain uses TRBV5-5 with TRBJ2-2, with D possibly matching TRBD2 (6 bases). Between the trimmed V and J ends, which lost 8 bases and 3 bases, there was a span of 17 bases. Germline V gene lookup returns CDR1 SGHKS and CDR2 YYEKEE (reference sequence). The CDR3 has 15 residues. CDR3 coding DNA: TGTGCCAGTTCGGGGGAAAGGGGCTACACCGGGGAGCTGTTTTTT. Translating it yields CASSGERGYTGELFF.

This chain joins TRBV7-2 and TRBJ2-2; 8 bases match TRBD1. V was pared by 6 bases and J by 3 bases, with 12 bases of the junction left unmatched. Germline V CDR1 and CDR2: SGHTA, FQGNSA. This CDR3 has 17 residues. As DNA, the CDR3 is TGTGCCAGCAGGCCCTTATTGGACAGGGCAGACACCGGGGAGCTGTTTTTT. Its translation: CASRPLLDRADTGELFF.

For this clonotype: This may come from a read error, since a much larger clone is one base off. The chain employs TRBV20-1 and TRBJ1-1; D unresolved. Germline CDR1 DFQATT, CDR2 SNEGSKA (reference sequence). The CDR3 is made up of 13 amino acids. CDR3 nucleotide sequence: TGCAGTCCTAGTCCCGAGGGAATCACTGAAGCTTTCTTT. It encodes CSPSPEGITEAFF.

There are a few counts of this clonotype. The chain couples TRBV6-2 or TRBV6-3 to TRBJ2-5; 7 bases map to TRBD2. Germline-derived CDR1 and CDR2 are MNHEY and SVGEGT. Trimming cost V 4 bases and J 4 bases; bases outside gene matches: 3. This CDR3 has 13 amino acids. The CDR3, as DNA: TGTGCCAGCAGTTTGACTAGCTCAGAGACCCAGTACTTC. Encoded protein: CASSLTSSETQYF.

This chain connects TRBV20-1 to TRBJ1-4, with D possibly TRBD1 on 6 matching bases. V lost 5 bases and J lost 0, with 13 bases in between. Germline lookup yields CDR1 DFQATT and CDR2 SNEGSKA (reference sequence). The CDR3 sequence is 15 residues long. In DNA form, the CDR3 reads TGCAGTGCTTCGGGACATCGGTCAACTAATGAAAAACTGTTTTTT. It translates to CSASGHRSTNEKLFF.

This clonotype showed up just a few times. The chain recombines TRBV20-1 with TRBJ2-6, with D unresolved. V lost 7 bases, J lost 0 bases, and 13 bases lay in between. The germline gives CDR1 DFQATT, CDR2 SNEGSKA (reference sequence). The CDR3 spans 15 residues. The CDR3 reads CSETGRSSGANVLTF. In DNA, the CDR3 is TGCAGTGAAACGGGTCGTAGCTCTGGGGCCAACGTCCTGACTTTC.

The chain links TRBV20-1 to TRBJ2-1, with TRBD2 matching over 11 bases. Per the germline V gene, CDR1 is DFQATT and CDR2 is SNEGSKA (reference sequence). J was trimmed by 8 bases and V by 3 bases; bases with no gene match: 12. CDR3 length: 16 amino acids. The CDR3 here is CSARRVTSGGLDEQFF. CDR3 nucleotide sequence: TGCAGTGCTAGGCGGGTCACTAGCGGGGGCCTGGATGAGCAGTTCTTC.

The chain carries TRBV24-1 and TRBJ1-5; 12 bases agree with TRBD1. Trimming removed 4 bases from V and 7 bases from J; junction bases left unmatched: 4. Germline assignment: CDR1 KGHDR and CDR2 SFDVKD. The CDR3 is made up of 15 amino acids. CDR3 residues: CATSETGQGAQPQHF. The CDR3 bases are TGTGCCACCAGTGAGACGGGACAGGGGGCCCAGCCCCAGCATTTT.

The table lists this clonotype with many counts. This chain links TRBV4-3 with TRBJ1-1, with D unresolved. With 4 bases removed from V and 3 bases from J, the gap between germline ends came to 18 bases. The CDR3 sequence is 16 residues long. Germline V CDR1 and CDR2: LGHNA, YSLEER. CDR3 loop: CASSPHPGSGDTEAFF. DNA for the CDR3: TGCGCCAGCAGCCCCCATCCTGGCAGCGGGGACACTGAAGCTTTCTTT.

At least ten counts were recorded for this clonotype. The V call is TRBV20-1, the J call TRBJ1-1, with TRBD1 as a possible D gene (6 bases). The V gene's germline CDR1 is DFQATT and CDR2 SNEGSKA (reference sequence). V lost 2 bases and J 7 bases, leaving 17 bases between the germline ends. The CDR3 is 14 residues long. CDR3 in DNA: TGCAGTGCTAGATCTAAAACAGGGAAAGTTGAAGCTTTCTTT. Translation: CSARSKTGKVEAFF.

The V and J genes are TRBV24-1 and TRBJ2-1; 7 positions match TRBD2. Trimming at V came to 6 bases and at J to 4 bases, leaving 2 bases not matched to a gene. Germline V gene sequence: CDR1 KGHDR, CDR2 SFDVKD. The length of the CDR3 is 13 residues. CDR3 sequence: CATSRAGYNEQFF. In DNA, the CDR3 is TGTGCCACCAGTCGAGCGGGGTACAATGAGCAGTTCTTC.

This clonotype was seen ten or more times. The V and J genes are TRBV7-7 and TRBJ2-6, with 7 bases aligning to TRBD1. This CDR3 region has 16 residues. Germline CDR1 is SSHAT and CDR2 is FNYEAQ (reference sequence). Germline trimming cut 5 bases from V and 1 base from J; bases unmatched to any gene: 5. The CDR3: CASSPDRASGANVLTF. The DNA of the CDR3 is TGTGCCAGCAGCCCCGACAGGGCATCTGGGGCCAACGTCCTGACTTTC.

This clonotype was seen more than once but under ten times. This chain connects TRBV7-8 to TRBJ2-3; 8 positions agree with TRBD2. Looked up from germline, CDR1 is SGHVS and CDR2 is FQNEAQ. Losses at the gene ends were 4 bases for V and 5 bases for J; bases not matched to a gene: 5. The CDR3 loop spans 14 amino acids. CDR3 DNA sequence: TGTGCCAGCAGCTCTGTAGCGGGGAAAGATACGCAGTATTTT. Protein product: CASSSVAGKDTQYF. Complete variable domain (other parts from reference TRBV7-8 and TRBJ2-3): GAGVSQSPRYKVAKRGQDVALRCDPISGHVSLFWYQQALGQGPEFLTYFQNEAQLDKSGLPSDRFFAERPEGSVSTLKIQRTQQEDSAVYLCASSSVAGKDTQYFGPGTRLTVL.

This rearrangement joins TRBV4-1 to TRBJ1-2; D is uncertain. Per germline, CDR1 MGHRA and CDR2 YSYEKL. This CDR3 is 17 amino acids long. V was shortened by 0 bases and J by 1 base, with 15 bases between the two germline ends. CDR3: CASSQDSAARFNYGYTF. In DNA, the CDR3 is TGCGCCAGCAGCCAAGATAGTGCGGCCCGATTTAACTATGGCTACACCTTC.

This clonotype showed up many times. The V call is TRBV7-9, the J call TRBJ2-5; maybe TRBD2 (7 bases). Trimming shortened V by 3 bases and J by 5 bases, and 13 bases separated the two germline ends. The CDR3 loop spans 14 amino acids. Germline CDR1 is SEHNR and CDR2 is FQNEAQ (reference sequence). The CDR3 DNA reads TGTGCCAGCAGCTTCCTGGGGGGGCGTGAGACCCAGTACTTC. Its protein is CASSFLGGRETQYF.

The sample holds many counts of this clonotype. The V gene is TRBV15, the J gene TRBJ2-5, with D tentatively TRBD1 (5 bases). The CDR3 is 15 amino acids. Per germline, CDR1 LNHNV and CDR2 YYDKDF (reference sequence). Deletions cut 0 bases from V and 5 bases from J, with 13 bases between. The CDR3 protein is CATSRDPRESETQYF. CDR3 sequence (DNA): TGTGCCACCAGCAGAGATCCCAGGGAATCGGAGACCCAGTACTTC.